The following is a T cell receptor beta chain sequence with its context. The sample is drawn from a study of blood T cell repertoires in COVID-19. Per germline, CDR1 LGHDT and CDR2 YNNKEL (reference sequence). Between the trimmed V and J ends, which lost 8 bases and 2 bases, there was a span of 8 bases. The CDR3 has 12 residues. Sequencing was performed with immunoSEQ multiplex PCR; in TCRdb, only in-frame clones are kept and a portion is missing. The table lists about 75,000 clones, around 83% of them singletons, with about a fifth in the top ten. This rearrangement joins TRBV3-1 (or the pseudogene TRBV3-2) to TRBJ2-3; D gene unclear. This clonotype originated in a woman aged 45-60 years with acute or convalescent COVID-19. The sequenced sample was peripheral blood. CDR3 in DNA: TGTGCCAGCTCGGTATCCACAGATACGCAGTATTTT. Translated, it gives CASSVSTDTQYF.